One T cell receptor (beta chain) is described in this entry. Its antigen is not identified. Synthesis of cDNA was performed by 5'RACE using 10-nucleotide random UMIs. One entry per CDR3 protein, called by TCRdb with MiXCR from the 5' RACE reads. The sample includes 15,000 to 20,000 distinct CDR3 sequences, roughly 29% of them seen just once. The data were obtained in a study of neurological immune-mediated disorders. Study observations and caveats: The expanded clones of different subjects shared no CDR3 amino acid sequences (suggesting private repertoires in all groups).

This CDR3 has 15 residues. V shed 5 bases and J 7 bases; nucleotides not matched to a gene: 8. Germline V CDR1 and CDR2: MGHRA, YSYEKL. The chain couples TRBV4-1 to TRBJ1-6, with TRBD1 matching 7 bases. The specimen sequenced was PBMCs. This receptor was taken from a man aged 45 to 65 with HTLV-1-associated myelopathy (HAM/TSP). DNA of the CDR3: TGCGCCAGCAGCTCCCAGGGGGTGAGAAATTCACCCCTCCACTTT. This encodes CASSSQGVRNSPLHF.